Below, one TCR beta chain is given with its context. Its antigen remains unidentified. Clones were read by immunoSEQ multiplex PCR, and TCRdb kept only the in-frame ones, dropping some. The table has about 22,000 clones, roughly 90% seen once. The data originate from a study of chemoradiotherapy in HPV16-positive cancers. General study results and limits: Candidate HPV-specific clones and E7-related TCR motifs grew in tumor during treatment. HPV-specific T cells were functionally defined from only two HPV16-positive patients.

Sequencing was performed on blood, taken from a patient who underwent chemoradiotherapy. This TCR was sampled from a human donor with HPV-associated anogenital cancer.

Here the CDR3 reads CASSSITGPGGHGDTQYF. The CDR3 bases are TGTGCCAGCAGCTCGATTACGGGTCCGGGGGGGCATGGAGATACGCAGTATTTT. V is TRBV13 and J is TRBJ2-3; 8 bases match TRBD2. After removal of 4 bases from V and 5 bases from J, the junction contained 17 bases not matched to a gene. From germline, CDR1 is PRHDT and CDR2 FYEKMQ (reference sequence). CDR3 length: 18 residues.